Below are 22 T cell receptor beta chains sequenced from a single sample in a study of control samples from healthy donors and cancer patients. The method was immunoSEQ multiplex PCR; TCRdb's version includes in-frame clones alone and lacks a portion of them. The table includes 150,000 to 200,000 clones, around 89% detected once. The sequenced material came from blood. Receptors were obtained from a woman aged 45-60 years in good health.

This rearrangement joins TRBV6-4 to TRBJ2-1, with D possibly being TRBD1 or TRBD2 (5 bases each). This CDR3 is built from 12 residues. Germline V gene sequence: CDR1 MRHNA, CDR2 SNTAGT. Trimming took 3 bases from V and 9 from J, leaving 9 bases between them. The CDR3 protein is CASSEGETEQFF. In nucleotides, the CDR3 is TGTGCCAGCAGTGAAGGGGAGACTGAGCAGTTCTTC.

This clone occurred once. The rearrangement uses TRBV3-1 (or the pseudogene TRBV3-2) and TRBJ1-2, with no clear D. Per the germline V gene, CDR1 is LGHDT and CDR2 is YNNKEL (reference sequence). The CDR3 extends over 13 amino acids. Trimming cost V 4 bases and J 8 bases, with 14 bases left between them. The CDR3 loop is CASSPGPQGGYTF. For the CDR3, the DNA is TGTGCCAGCAGCCCCGGCCCACAAGGAGGCTACACCTTC.

The rearrangement links TRBV4-3 to TRBJ2-7, with D possibly being TRBD2 (5 bases). CDR1 is LGHNA, CDR2 YSLEER, per germline. V dropped 0 bases and J dropped 2 bases, with 11 bases sitting between them. The CDR3 is 15 amino acids. CDR3 sequence (DNA): TGCGCCAGCAGCCAAGACATCTTGGGAGCCTACGAGCAGTACTTC. Its translation: CASSQDILGAYEQYF.

V gene TRBV7-9 combines with J gene TRBJ2-7; D ambiguous. The germline V gene has CDR1 SEHNR and CDR2 FQNEAQ (reference sequence). With 4 bases removed from V and 7 bases from J, the gap between germline ends came to 20 bases. There are 15 residues in the CDR3. The CDR3, as DNA: TGTGCCAGCAGCTCCCTTCGGCAGGTCTACGAGGAGCAGTACTTC. Protein product: CASSSLRQVYEEQYF.

The rearrangement joins TRBV27 to TRBJ1-6; no definite D call. Trimming pared 5 bases from V and 7 bases from J, leaving 6 bases between. Per germline, CDR1 MNHEY and CDR2 SMNVEV (reference sequence). CDR3 size: 12 residues. Written as DNA, the CDR3 is TGTGCCAGCAGTCCCCCCAATTCACCCCTCCACTTT. As protein: CASSPPNSPLHF.

V is TRBV20-1 and J is TRBJ2-7; D uncertain. V was pared by 3 bases and J by 1 base, with 10 bases between. The germline CDR1 and CDR2 sequences are DFQATT and SNEGSKA (reference sequence). This CDR3 region has 13 residues. CDR3: CSASMGFSYEQYF. CDR3 DNA sequence: TGCAGTGCTAGTATGGGATTTTCCTACGAGCAGTACTTC.

The chain links TRBV4-2 to TRBJ1-1; 9 bases match TRBD1. The CDR3 consists of 16 residues. The J segment lost 3 bases and the V segment lost 0 bases, leaving 5 bases of the junction unmatched. Germline CDR1 is LGHNA and CDR2 is YNFKEQ. CDR3 loop: CASSQDGTGWDTEAFF. As DNA, the CDR3 is TGTGCCAGCAGCCAAGATGGGACAGGGTGGGACACTGAAGCTTTCTTT.

This chain uses TRBV5-1 with TRBJ1-5; no clear D gene. Trimming removed 0 bases at V and 3 bases at J, with 7 bases between. The CDR3 has 14 residues. Germline V gives CDR1 SGHRS, CDR2 YFSETQ. Written as DNA, the CDR3 is TGCGCCAGCAGCTTGGGTCAGGCCAATCAGCCCCAGCATTTT. Amino acid sequence: CASSLGQANQPQHF.

V gene TRBV7-2 combines with J gene TRBJ2-3; the D gene could be TRBD1 or TRBD2 (5 bases each). This CDR3 has 15 amino acids. The germline gives CDR1 SGHTA, CDR2 FQGNSA. Between the trimmed V and J ends, which lost 3 bases and 8 bases, there was a span of 18 bases. This chain's CDR3 is CASSFRDPRRATQYF. The CDR3 DNA reads TGTGCCAGCAGCTTTCGGGACCCTCGACGAGCTACGCAGTATTTT.

V is TRBV3-1 (or the pseudogene TRBV3-2) and J is TRBJ2-2; 7 bases align to TRBD2. This CDR3 has 16 residues. The germline V gene has CDR1 LGHDT and CDR2 YNNKEL (reference sequence). J was trimmed by 5 bases and V by 6 bases; bases with no gene match: 12. CDR3 nucleotide sequence: TGTGCCAGCAGACATCAGCCGGGAGCGGGGACCGGGGAGCTGTTTTTT. Translated: CASRHQPGAGTGELFF.

CDR3 bases: TGTGCCAGCACCCCGGGACTCTCTCGCGAGCAGTACTTC. Its protein is CASTPGLSREQYF. The V gene is TRBV7-3, the J gene TRBJ2-7; D possibly corresponds to TRBD2 (6 bases). V shed 7 bases and J shed 6 bases, with 16 bases lying between them. Germline V gene data show CDR1 as SGHTA and CDR2 as FQGTGA. The CDR3 is 13 residues long.

This clone was observed once. V gene TRBV30 combines with J gene TRBJ2-2, with 7 bases aligning to TRBD1. V lost 2 bases, J lost 5 bases, and 2 bases stayed unmatched. The CDR3 sequence is 13 residues long. Per the germline V gene, CDR1 is GTSNPN and CDR2 is SVGIG (reference sequence). In nucleotides, the CDR3 is TGTGCCTGGAGTTACAGGGGTACCGGGGAGCTGTTTTTT. This sequence encodes CAWSYRGTGELFF. Full variable domain (rest looked up from reference TRBV30 and TRBJ2-2): SQTIHQWPATLVQPVGSPLSLECTVEGTSNPNLYWYRQAAGRGLQLLFYSVGIGQISSEVPQNLSASRPQDRQFILSSKKLLLSDSGFYLCAWSYRGTGELFFGEGSRLTVL.

The V gene is TRBV7-2, the J gene TRBJ1-2; D gene ambiguous. V was shortened by 4 bases and J by 10 bases, with 10 bases between the two germline ends. The germline CDR1 and CDR2 sequences are SGHTA and FQGNSA. The CDR3 is 11 residues long. CDR3 nucleotides: TGTGCCAGCAGCTCGCTCTCTCCCTACACCTTC. It translates to CASSSLSPYTF. The full variable domain, its missing parts supplied by reference TRBV7-2 and TRBJ1-2, is GAGVSQSPSNKVTEKGKDVELRCDPISGHTALYWYRQSLGQGLEFLIYFQGNSAPDKSGLPSDRFSAERTGGSVSTLTIQRTQQEDSAVYLCASSSLSPYTFGSGTRLTVV.

The CDR3 nucleotides read TGTGCCAGCAGCTTAAGTGGTAGTGTTAGCTCCTACGAGCAGTACTTC. Its protein product is CASSLSGSVSSYEQYF. The chain links TRBV21-1 to TRBJ2-7; TRBD2, the D gene given by the table, was not confirmed from the DNA. TRBV21-1 is described as a pseudogene. This CDR3 spans 16 amino acids.

The rearrangement joins TRBV30 to TRBJ2-7, with 9 bases aligning to TRBD2. With 2 bases clipped from V and 1 base from J, the junction kept 3 bases outside the gene matches. This CDR3 region has 14 residues. CDR1 and CDR2 from the germline V gene are GTSNPN and SVGIG (reference sequence). CDR3 amino acids: CAWSRGGVSYEQYF. The CDR3 DNA sequence: TGTGCCTGGAGTCGCGGGGGGGTATCCTACGAGCAGTACTTC.

The chain links TRBV27 to TRBJ2-5; a weak D match, TRBD2 (6 bases). V lost 6 bases and J lost 2, with 16 bases in between. The CDR3 covers 15 residues. Germline V gene sequence: CDR1 MNHEY, CDR2 SMNVEV (reference sequence). The CDR3, as DNA: TGTGCCAGCAGCCCAGAGGGAGGATTTCAAGAGACCCAGTACTTC. Translated, it gives CASSPEGGFQETQYF.

The chain couples TRBV5-4 to TRBJ1-1, with TRBD1 as a possible D gene (6 bases). The CDR3 is 16 amino acids. Trimming left V 2 bases short and J 4 bases short, with 18 bases between. The germline CDR1 and CDR2 sequences are SGHNT and YYREEE (reference sequence). The CDR3 protein is CASSFMAGQGGTEAFF. The CDR3 nucleotides are TGTGCCAGCAGCTTTATGGCTGGCCAAGGGGGCACTGAAGCTTTCTTT.

This chain uses TRBV5-1 with TRBJ1-3, with 8 nucleotides matching TRBD1. The germline V gene encodes CDR1 SGHRS and CDR2 YFSETQ. With 2 bases clipped from V and 4 bases from J, the junction kept 5 bases outside the gene matches. The CDR3 extends over 15 amino acids. The chain's CDR3 is CASSFGQGQGNTIYF. DNA for the CDR3: TGCGCCAGCAGCTTTGGACAGGGTCAGGGAAACACCATATATTTT.

The V call is TRBV27, the J call TRBJ2-7, with D possibly called TRBD1 or TRBD2 (5 bases each). V was shortened by 3 bases and J by 2 bases, with 17 bases between the two germline ends. The germline V gene has CDR1 MNHEY and CDR2 SMNVEV (reference sequence). The CDR3 runs 16 residues. The CDR3 region has the DNA TGTGCCAGCAGTTTTGGTCCCGGGACCCTACCCTACGAGCAGTACTTC. Residues: CASSFGPGTLPYEQYF.

This clone is judged medium-sized. The chain employs TRBV6-8 and TRBJ1-5; 10 bases line up with TRBD1. Germline CDR1 MNHGY, CDR2 SAAAGT. There are 17 residues in the CDR3. Trimming at V came to 0 bases and at J to 4 bases, leaving 6 bases not matched to a gene. CDR3 coding DNA: TGTGCCAGCAGTTACTCAGGAAGGACAGGGGGAAATCAGCCCCAGCATTTT. Its translation is CASSYSGRTGGNQPQHF.

J is TRBJ2-5 and V is TRBV9; weak D call: TRBD1 (5 bases). V lost 0 bases to trimming and J lost 0 bases, with 6 bases between them. Germline CDR1 reads SGDLS; CDR2 reads YYNGEE. This CDR3 is built from 14 residues. CDR3 coding DNA: TGTGCCAGCAGCGTAGGACAGTACCAAGAGACCCAGTACTTC. As protein: CASSVGQYQETQYF.

This sequence joins TRBV28 and TRBJ1-6; D not certain. The CDR3 is 16 residues long. V was shortened by 3 bases and J by 7 bases, with 16 bases between the two germline ends. Per the germline V gene, CDR1 is MDHEN and CDR2 is SYDVKM. The CDR3 spells CASSLVKGVFNSPLHF. CDR3 nucleotide sequence: TGTGCCAGCAGTTTGGTAAAGGGCGTTTTCAATTCACCCCTCCACTTT.